The 29 T cell receptor beta chains presented below share a single source sample, sequenced in a study of blood T cell repertoires in COVID-19. This table comes from immunoSEQ multiplex PCR, and its TCRdb copy is limited to in-frame clones, with some not included. Of around 300,000 clones in the sample, around 90% are singletons; the top ten hold roughly 1.5%. The sequenced sample was PBMCs or T cells enriched from blood (not recorded which). These receptors were collected from a young woman with acute COVID-19.

The chain has TRBV11-2 and TRBJ2-7; D might be TRBD2 (7 bases). The CDR3 is made up of 15 amino acids. Germline loops: CDR1 SGHAT, CDR2 FQNNGV. With 5 bases removed from V and 7 bases from J, the gap between germline ends came to 21 bases. The CDR3 region is CASSTRGAQAREQYF. In DNA form, the CDR3 reads TGTGCCAGCAGCACCCGGGGGGCACAGGCGCGGGAGCAGTACTTC.

V usage is TRBV27 and J usage is TRBJ2-6; D is unresolved. V was pared by 3 bases and J by 2 bases, with 8 bases between. The germline V gene encodes CDR1 MNHEY and CDR2 SMNVEV (reference sequence). The CDR3 totals 15 residues. The CDR3 DNA reads as TGTGCCAGCAGTTTCGGGTTCACTGGGGCCAACGTCCTGACTTTC. Amino acid sequence: CASSFGFTGANVLTF.

CDR3 nucleotide sequence: TGTGCCAGCAGTTACTCGATTGGCCTAGGATCAACTAATGAAAAACTGTTTTTT. It translates to CASSYSIGLGSTNEKLFF. This chain connects TRBV6-2 or TRBV6-3 to TRBJ1-4; D unresolved. Trimming pared 0 bases from V and 0 bases from J, leaving 14 bases between. The CDR3 runs 18 residues. Germline V gene data show CDR1 as MNHEY and CDR2 as SVGEGT.

The genes are TRBV5-1 and TRBJ2-2, with TRBD1 as a possible D gene (8 bases). The CDR3 has 18 amino acids. The germline V and J ends were trimmed by 4 bases and 0 bases, with 19 bases remaining between them. The germline gives CDR1 SGHRS, CDR2 YFSETQ. CDR3 sequence: CASSTLWTGRANTGELFF. The CDR3, as DNA: TGCGCCAGCAGCACACTATGGACAGGGAGGGCGAACACCGGGGAGCTGTTTTTT.

The gene calls are TRBV7-9 and TRBJ2-1, with 7 bases identical to TRBD2. After removal of 5 bases from V and 4 bases from J, the junction contained 11 bases not matched to a gene. The CDR3 runs to 16 residues. Germline CDR1 SEHNR, CDR2 FQNEAQ (reference sequence). In DNA, the CDR3 is TGTGCCAGCAGCATATTGACTAGCCGAACTTACAATGAGCAGTTCTTC. It yields the protein CASSILTSRTYNEQFF.

The rearrangement uses TRBV6-5 and TRBJ1-2; 9 nucleotides agree with TRBD1. The CDR3 loop spans 13 amino acids. V dropped 5 bases and J dropped 6; count of bases not matched to a gene: 4. Germline CDR1 is MNHEY and CDR2 is SVGAGI. CDR3 nucleotides: TGTGCCAGCAGTCCGGACAGGGGCCATGGCTACACCTTC. It yields the protein CASSPDRGHGYTF.

The CDR3 protein is CASSYLKRETYEQYF. DNA of the CDR3: TGTGCCAGCAGTTACTTGAAGCGGGAGACCTACGAGCAGTACTTC. V and J are TRBV6-6 and TRBJ2-7; TRBD2 aligns across 8 bases. CDR3 length equals 15 residues. J gave up 2 bases and V 1 base, and 4 bases lay outside the gene matches. Per the germline V gene, CDR1 is MNHNY and CDR2 is SVGAGI (reference sequence).

The chain couples TRBV10-2 to TRBJ2-7, with a weak D call TRBD2 (6 bases). Looked up from germline, CDR1 is WSHSY and CDR2 is SAAADI. V lost 1 base, J lost 1 base, and 14 bases lay in between. The CDR3 consists of 16 residues. DNA of the CDR3: TGCGCCAGCAGTGAGTTAAGTTGGAGGGTATCCTACGAGCAGTACTTC. Amino acids: CASSELSWRVSYEQYF.

The genes are TRBV19 and TRBJ1-2, with a possible D match to TRBD1 (6 bases). The CDR3 extends over 13 amino acids. The V gene's germline CDR1 is LNHDA and CDR2 SQIVND (reference sequence). V was clipped by 3 bases and J by 7 bases, with 12 bases between them. CDR3 in DNA: TGTGCCAGTAGTATTACAGGGTCCTCTGGCTACACCTTC. As protein: CASSITGSSGYTF.

The chain employs TRBV10-3 and TRBJ2-7; TRBD2 aligns across 8 bases. Trimming cost V 5 bases and J 8 bases; bases outside gene matches: 8. The germline V gene encodes CDR1 ENHRY and CDR2 SYGVKD. This CDR3 has 13 residues. The CDR3 DNA follows: TGTGCCATCAGTATAGCGGGGACTCCCAAGCAGTACTTC. As protein: CAISIAGTPKQYF.

CDR3 sequence reads: CASTLNNEQFF. The CDR3, as DNA: TGTGCCAGCACCTTAAACAATGAGCAGTTCTTC. This chain uses TRBV28 with TRBJ2-1, with D unclear. This CDR3 is 11 amino acids long. Trimming took 7 bases from V and 5 from J, leaving 6 bases between them. CDR1 and CDR2 from the germline V gene are MDHEN and SYDVKM.

There are a few counts of this clone. The chain couples TRBV7-3 to TRBJ2-2, with 11 nucleotides matching TRBD2. J gave up 5 bases and V 0 bases, and 8 bases lay outside the gene matches. Germline loops: CDR1 SGHTA, CDR2 FQGTGA. The CDR3 has 18 residues. The CDR3 reads CASSLTSLASGRTGELFF. CDR3 sequence (DNA): TGTGCCAGCAGCTTAACTTCTCTGGCTAGCGGGAGGACCGGGGAGCTGTTTTTT.

V and J are TRBV27 and TRBJ2-1, with TRBD2 matching 14 bases. The V segment lost 6 bases and the J segment 2 bases; nucleotides outside the gene matches: 6. CDR1 is MNHEY, CDR2 SMNVEV, per germline (reference sequence). The CDR3 runs to 17 residues. The CDR3 reads CASRGLAGGRAYNEQFF. The CDR3 DNA is TGTGCCAGCAGAGGACTAGCGGGAGGAAGGGCCTACAATGAGCAGTTCTTC.

J is TRBJ2-1 and V is TRBV7-8; 8 bases fit TRBD2. The CDR3 totals 15 residues. The V gene end was trimmed by 4 bases and the J gene end by 2 bases; junction bases not matched to a gene: 4. CDR1 and CDR2 (germline): SGHVS, FQNEAQ. CDR3 nucleotides: TGTGCCAGCAGCTCGAGCGGGAGTGCCTACAATGAGCAGTTCTTC. Amino acids: CASSSSGSAYNEQFF.

The chain recombines TRBV27 with TRBJ1-1; possibly TRBD1 for D (5 bases). From germline, CDR1 is MNHEY and CDR2 SMNVEV (reference sequence). The CDR3 is 15 residues long. The germline V and J ends were trimmed by 6 bases and 1 base, with 15 bases remaining between them. This CDR3 is CASRPQGNGNTEAFF. CDR3 in DNA: TGTGCCAGCAGGCCCCAGGGAAACGGGAACACTGAAGCTTTCTTT.

V is TRBV28 and J is TRBJ1-1, with TRBD1 matching 7 bases. In germline, CDR1 is MDHEN, CDR2 SYDVKM. J was trimmed by 0 bases and V by 5 bases; bases with no gene match: 6. This CDR3 has 15 residues. CDR3 DNA sequence: TGTGCCAGCAGTCCCCGGGACAGACTGAACACTGAAGCTTTCTTT. Protein product: CASSPRDRLNTEAFF.

This sequence joins TRBV5-5 and TRBJ2-3, with D maybe TRBD2 (5 bases). Between the trimmed V and J ends, which lost 5 bases and 11 bases, there was a span of 18 bases. The germline CDR1 and CDR2 sequences are SGHKS and YYEKEE (reference sequence). This CDR3 is built from 13 residues. The CDR3 nucleotides are TGTGCCAGCAGTTATCTCCTAGCTAGCAGGCAGTATTTT. Translated: CASSYLLASRQYF.

The CDR3 region has the DNA TGTGCCAGCAGCCCCACGGCGGGGGGCTCCTACGAGCAGTACTTC. Amino acid sequence: CASSPTAGGSYEQYF. This rearrangement joins TRBV6-5 to TRBJ2-7, with 8 positions matching TRBD2. The ends lost 6 bases at V and 0 bases at J; junction bases unmatched: 7. The CDR3 loop spans 15 amino acids. Germline V gives CDR1 MNHEY, CDR2 SVGAGI.

The genes are TRBV24-1 and TRBJ2-7; 8 bases are shared with TRBD1. V lost 4 bases and J lost 5; bases outside the gene matches: 6. Germline CDR1 KGHDR, CDR2 SFDVKD. The CDR3 runs 14 residues. CDR3 bases: TGTGCCACCAGTGAGCCTGGACAGGGCCACGAGCAGTACTTC. Translation gives CATSEPGQGHEQYF.

The chain combines TRBV4-1 with TRBJ2-7; 11 bases are shared with TRBD1. The junction had 4 bases not matched to a gene; V was cut back by 2 bases and J by 4 bases. This CDR3 spans 15 amino acids. Germline V gene lookup returns CDR1 MGHRA and CDR2 YSYEKL. DNA for the CDR3: TGCGCCAGCAGCCAACCGGGACAGGGGGAGTACGAGCAGTACTTC. Translated: CASSQPGQGEYEQYF.

The V call is TRBV18, the J call TRBJ1-4; D not certain. The V and J ends lost 2 bases and 0 bases respectively, with 10 bases between them. This CDR3 has 16 amino acids. CDR1 and CDR2 (germline): KGHSH, LQKENI. The CDR3 here is CASSPALKATNEKLFF. In nucleotides, the CDR3 is TGTGCCAGCTCACCAGCACTCAAAGCAACTAATGAAAAACTGTTTTTT.

This clone was seen only a few times. V usage is TRBV4-1 and J usage is TRBJ2-1; 11 nucleotides agree with TRBD2. The CDR3 is 16 residues long. J was trimmed by 6 bases and V by 1 base; bases with no gene match: 5. Per the germline V gene, CDR1 is MGHRA and CDR2 is YSYEKL. The CDR3 DNA sequence: TGCGCCAGCAGCCAAGCAACTAGCGGGAGTACCAATGAGCAGTTCTTC. It yields the protein CASSQATSGSTNEQFF.

The chain uses TRBV18 and TRBJ1-2, with 7 bases that match TRBD1. The CDR3 has 14 residues. The germline gives CDR1 KGHSH, CDR2 LQKENI. V dropped 3 bases and J dropped 6; count of bases not matched to a gene: 7. The CDR3: CASSPLGTADGYTF. The CDR3 nucleotides read TGTGCCAGCTCACCCCTAGGGACAGCCGATGGCTACACCTTC. The complete variable domain, with remaining parts taken from reference TRBV18 and TRBJ1-2, reads NAGVMQNPRHLVRRRGQEARLRCSPMKGHSHVYWYRQLPEEGLKFMVYLQKENIIDESGMPKERFSAEFPKEGPSILRIQQVVRGDSAAYFCASSPLGTADGYTFGSGTRLTVV.

The chain recombines TRBV5-8 with TRBJ2-6; D is unresolved. Germline lookup yields CDR1 SGHTS and CDR2 YDEGEE. This CDR3 contains 16 residues. Trimming left V 0 bases short and J 0 bases short, with 7 bases between. The CDR3 nucleotides read TGTGCCAGCAGCTTGGCCTTTCCCTCTGGGGCCAACGTCCTGACTTTC. Residues: CASSLAFPSGANVLTF.

The chain couples TRBV19 to TRBJ1-1; weak D call: TRBD1 (5 bases). V lost 5 bases and J lost 1, with 14 bases in between. Germline values: CDR1 LNHDA, CDR2 SQIVND (reference sequence). CDR3 length: 15 residues. DNA of the CDR3: TGTGCCAGTAGTTTTTTAGACAGACCGAACACTGAAGCTTTCTTT. It yields the protein CASSFLDRPNTEAFF.

The rearrangement uses TRBV27 and TRBJ2-2, with a weak D call TRBD1 (6 bases). Trimming shortened V by 4 bases and J by 4 bases, and 13 bases separated the two germline ends. There are 15 residues in the CDR3. Germline assignment: CDR1 MNHEY and CDR2 SMNVEV (reference sequence). The CDR3 sequence: CASSYATGLTGELFF. The CDR3 DNA reads TGTGCCAGCAGTTACGCCACAGGGCTCACCGGGGAGCTGTTTTTT.

V is TRBV7-3 and J is TRBJ2-5; 10 bases are a match to TRBD1. V lost 4 bases and J lost 1; bases outside the gene matches: 9. This CDR3 region has 17 residues. CDR1 is SGHTA, CDR2 FQGTGA, per germline. CDR3 DNA sequence: TGTGCCAGCAGCTCCCAAGGACAGGGGGGACCCCAAGAGACCCAGTACTTC. Residues: CASSSQGQGGPQETQYF.

The chain couples TRBV15 to TRBJ2-3; D might be TRBD2 (5 bases). The CDR3 extends over 16 amino acids. Deletions cut 9 bases from V and 0 bases from J, with 19 bases between. From germline, CDR1 is LNHNV and CDR2 YYDKDF (reference sequence). The CDR3 DNA sequence: TGTGCCACTTCCGGACTTTTGAGACCTAGCACAGATACGCAGTATTTT. This codes for CATSGLLRPSTDTQYF. The full variable domain, rest sourced from reference TRBV15 and TRBJ2-3, is DAMVIQNPRYQVTQFGKPVTLSCSQTLNHNVMYWYQQKSSQAPKLLFHYYDKDFNNEADTPDNFQSRRPNTSFCFLDIRSPGLGDTAMYLCATSGLLRPSTDTQYFGPGTRLTVL.

The chain uses TRBV19 and TRBJ2-1; 10 nucleotides align to TRBD2. With 6 bases clipped from V and 6 bases from J, the junction kept 8 bases outside the gene matches. This CDR3 is built from 15 residues. CDR1 LNHDA and CDR2 SQIVND come from the germline V gene (reference sequence). CDR3 sequence reads: CASRRLAGELNEQFF. CDR3 nucleotide sequence: TGTGCCAGTAGGCGCCTAGCGGGAGAACTCAATGAGCAGTTCTTC.